The 5 T cell receptor beta chains reported below all come from one sample, sequenced in a study of T cell repertoires in Merkel cell carcinoma. The data were produced by immunoSEQ multiplex PCR, yet TCRdb's version contains in-frame clones alone and is incomplete. This table holds 12,000 to 15,000 clones, roughly four fifths found once. Sequenced: tumor tissue. These receptors were collected from an adult with Merkel cell carcinoma.

The chain joins TRBV28 to TRBJ1-2; 9 bases map to TRBD1. The CDR3 covers 16 residues. Germline V gene sequence: CDR1 MDHEN, CDR2 SYDVKM. Trimming removed 6 bases from V and 7 bases from J; junction bases left unmatched: 15. The CDR3 region is CASSSAGTGFGSGYTF. For the CDR3, the DNA is TGTGCCAGCAGCTCTGCGGGGACAGGGTTTGGCAGTGGCTACACCTTC.

The chain couples TRBV12-2 to TRBJ2-2; TRBD1, the table's D call, was not compared with the DNA. TRBV12-2 is listed as a pseudogene. The length of the CDR3 is 16 residues. This chain's CDR3 is CASRFPGDYKGGELFF. CDR3 nucleotides: TGTGCAAGTCGCTTCCCAGGGGATTACAAAGGCGGGGAGCTGTTTTTT.

The gene calls are TRBV7-9 and TRBJ1-1; D ambiguous. Per the germline V gene, CDR1 is SEHNR and CDR2 is FQNEAQ (reference sequence). The V gene lost 6 bases and the J gene lost 1 base, with 9 bases spanning the gap. The CDR3 consists of 13 residues. The DNA of the CDR3 is TGTGCCAGCAGTCGGTGGACGAACACTGAAGCTTTCTTT. Protein: CASSRWTNTEAFF. Combining the CDR3 with reference TRBV7-9 and TRBJ1-1 gives the whole variable domain DTGVSQNPRHKITKRGQNVTFRCDPISEHNRLYWYRQTLGQGPEFLTYFQNEAQLEKSRLLSDRFSAERPKGSFSTLEIQRTEQGDSAMYLCASSRWTNTEAFFGQGTRLTVV.

The chain combines TRBV6-2 or TRBV6-3 with TRBJ2-3, with D possibly TRBD2 on 6 matching bases. The CDR3 covers 16 residues. Germline V lookup: CDR1 MNHEY, CDR2 SVGEGT. Trimming cost V 6 bases and J 2 bases, with 18 bases left between them. CDR3 nucleotide sequence: TGTGCCAGCAGCCGGAGGGACCCCTCTTACACAGATACGCAGTATTTT. Its protein is CASSRRDPSYTDTQYF.

This chain links TRBV5-5 with TRBJ1-2; D uncertain. Trimming stripped 0 bases from V and 3 bases from J, with 12 bases between. This CDR3 spans 15 amino acids. Germline V gene lookup returns CDR1 SGHKS and CDR2 YYEKEE (reference sequence). Here the CDR3 reads CASSLAEGYHYGYTF. The CDR3 DNA sequence: TGTGCCAGCAGCTTGGCCGAGGGATACCACTATGGCTACACCTTC. Using reference TRBV5-5 and TRBJ1-2 for the parts outside the CDR3, the full variable domain is DAGVTQSPTHLIKTRGQQVTLRCSPISGHKSVSWYQQVLGQGPQFIFQYYEKEERGRGNFPDRFSARQFPNYSSELNVNALLLGDSALYLCASSLAEGYHYGYTFGSGTRLTVV.